Listed below are T cell receptor beta chains from one sample, sequenced in a study of T cells in Graves' hyperthyroidism and ophthalmopathy. TCRdb recomputed calls from the multiplex PCR reads with MiXCR, one row per CDR3 protein. The repertoire has roughly 290,000 distinct CDR3 sequences, 12% to 15% of them found once; the top ten carry roughly 7.7%. Sample: blood. All receptors come from a woman in her forties with Graves' hyperthyroidism. The CDR3 runs from the conserved cysteine through the conserved F or W. The D gene is left open where the match is weak. Not all rows give a size; the values are once, few, many and, for expanded clones, a class.

V gene	clone size	D gene	J gene	CDR3 DNA	CDR3 protein
TRBV6-1	few	.	TRBJ2-1	TGTGCCAGTTTCCGGGACTCTTCTCCCGGGGCCAATGAGCAGTTCTTC	CASFRDSSPGANEQFF
TRBV2	.	TRBD2	TRBJ2-2	TGTGCCAGCAGTGCGGGACTAGCGGGATCCGGAGCGACCGGGGAGCTGTTTTTT	CASSAGLAGSGATGELFF
TRBV28	many	TRBD2	TRBJ2-3	TGTGCCAGCAGATCGACTAGCGGGAGGCTGAGGGATACGCAGTATTTT	CASRSTSGRLRDTQYF
TRBV7-8	many	TRBD1	TRBJ2-5	TGTGCCAGCAGCTCCCTGAGGGGGACAGGGGTCCAAGAGACCCAGTACTTC	CASSSLRGTGVQETQYF
TRBV28	many	.	TRBJ1-4	TGTGCCAGCAGTTCCATTTCCCCGGGACCCGATAATGAAAAACTGTTTTTT	CASSSISPGPDNEKLFF
TRBV10-3	many	.	TRBJ1-1	TGTGCCATCAGTGAGTCTGGCAGCGCAGCTTTCTTT	CAISESGSAAFF
TRBV5-4	.	.	TRBJ1-2	TGTGCCAGCAGCTTGGAGTCGGCACCGACCTCCTACACCTTC	CASSLESAPTSYTF
TRBV3-1	many	.	TRBJ2-1	TGTGCCAGCAGCCAAGTTACCTCCGGGACGAGACGCAATGAGCAGTTCTTC	CASSQVTSGTRRNEQFF
TRBV20-1	many	TRBD2	TRBJ2-1	TGCAGTGCTGACCCTGGGACTAGCGGGAGCTACAATGAGCAGTTCTTC	CSADPGTSGSYNEQFF
TRBV7-3	many	TRBD1	TRBJ2-7	TGTGCCAGCAGCTTAACGGGACAGGGTGGCGAGCAGTACTTC	CASSLTGQGGEQYF
TRBV7-9	few	.	TRBJ2-1	TGTGCCAGCAGCGTGGGTTCCTGGAATGAGCAGTTCTTC	CASSVGSWNEQFF
TRBV6-1	many	TRBD2	TRBJ2-3	TGTGCCAGCATCGGGACTAGAGGAGGTCAAAATACGCAGTATTTT	CASIGTRGGQNTQYF
TRBV2	many	.	TRBJ2-7	TGTGCCAGCGGGGGTTTGCAGGGAGCCTACGAGCAGTACTTC	CASGGLQGAYEQYF
TRBV5-5	few	.	TRBJ2-2	TGTGCCAGCAGCTTGATGAGCGCCGCGAACACCGGGGAGCTGTTTTTT	CASSLMSAANTGELFF
TRBV6-1	many	TRBD1	TRBJ2-3	TGTGCCAGCAGGGGGACAGGCACAGATACGCAGTATTTT	CASRGTGTDTQYF
TRBV7-9	.	TRBD2	TRBJ2-7	TGTGCCAGCAGCCCCAGGGGACTAGAATTCGCCTACGAGCAGTACTTC	CASSPRGLEFAYEQYF
TRBV7-2	many	TRBD2	TRBJ2-7	TGTGCCAGCAGCATGATAGCGGGAGAAGGTGAGCAGTACTTC	CASSMIAGEGEQYF
TRBV6-5	few	.	TRBJ2-5	TGTGCCAGCAGTTCTTTAGCGGCGTACCAAGAGACCCAGTACTTC	CASSSLAAYQETQYF
TRBV6-6	.	.	TRBJ1-5	TGTGCCAGCAGTTACGGCGAGCCCCAGCATTTT	CASSYGEPQHF
TRBV25-1	many	TRBD1	TRBJ2-5	TGTGCCAGCAGTGAATTAGGGGGCTCGGAGACCCAGTACTTC	CASSELGGSETQYF
TRBV28	many	.	TRBJ1-5	TGTGCCAGCAGAATTAGGGGGACCCAGCATTTT	CASRIRGTQHF
TRBV11-1	many	.	TRBJ2-5	TGTGCCAGCAGCTTAAGGCTAGCGGAGACCCAGTACTTC	CASSLRLAETQYF
TRBV19	many	TRBD1	TRBJ1-5	TGTGCCAGTAGTATAAGTCAGGGGGGAGGTCAGCCCCAGCATTTT	CASSISQGGGQPQHF
TRBV6-2/TRBV6-3	few	.	TRBJ1-2	TGTGCCAGCAGTTTTTCACACTATGGCTACACCTTC	CASSFSHYGYTF
TRBV27	.	TRBD2	TRBJ2-1	TGTGCCAGCAGTTTATCCAATAGCGGGAGGGCCCGGAATGAGCAGTTCTTC	CASSLSNSGRARNEQFF
TRBV11-2	many	TRBD2	TRBJ2-2	TGTGCCAGCAGCCTTAGCGGGAGTGGTACCGGGGAGCTGTTTTTT	CASSLSGSGTGELFF
TRBV19	once	TRBD2	TRBJ2-7	TGTGCCAGTAGTGGGGGACTAGCGGGAGGCAACAACGAGCAGTACTTC	CASSGGLAGGNNEQYF
TRBV18	few	TRBD2	TRBJ2-1	TGTGCCAGCTCAGAAGGGACTAGCGGGAGTTTTTACCATGAGCAGTTCTTC	CASSEGTSGSFYHEQFF
TRBV5-4	.	.	TRBJ2-7	TGTGCCAGCAGCAACCGGGCCCAGGGGTACGAGCAGTACTTC	CASSNRAQGYEQYF
TRBV12-3/TRBV12-4	many	.	TRBJ2-3	TGTGCCAGCAGCAAGGGACCAAGCACAGATACGCAGTATTTT	CASSKGPSTDTQYF
TRBV2	many	.	TRBJ1-2	TGTGCCAGCAGCTTACCCCAAAGAGGGAAAGGTGGCTACACCTTC	CASSLPQRGKGGYTF
TRBV3-1	.	.	TRBJ2-2	TGTGCCAGCAGCCCCAAGACGAGGGCGAACACCGGGGAGCTGTTTTTT	CASSPKTRANTGELFF
TRBV19	many	.	TRBJ1-5	TGTGCCAGTAGTCAAAGCGACAACCGCAATCAGCCCCAGCATTTT	CASSQSDNRNQPQHF
TRBV29-1	few	TRBD1	TRBJ2-3	TGCAGCGTTGAATCCGGACAGGGGTACGGGATAGTCACAGATACGCAGTATTTT	CSVESGQGYGIVTDTQYF
TRBV2	many	.	TRBJ1-2	TGTGCCAGCAATCAGGGTGTCTACGGCTACACCTTC	CASNQGVYGYTF